The next 26 T cell receptor beta chains were all read from a single sample in a study of shared T cell receptors in the human thymus. Data came from immunoSEQ multiplex PCR; TCRdb stores just in-frame clones and leaves some out. The table lists about 400,000 clones, 95% of them singletons. Material: thymocytes. Receptors were obtained from a human donor.

CDR3 loop: CASSVEWAGGSTDTQYF. CDR3 coding DNA: TGTGCCAGCAGCGTAGAGTGGGCGGGAGGTTCCACAGATACGCAGTATTTT. The chain joins TRBV9 to TRBJ2-3; 8 positions match TRBD2. V dropped 0 bases and J dropped 2; count of bases not matched to a gene: 8. The CDR3 covers 17 residues. Per germline, CDR1 SGDLS and CDR2 YYNGEE.

CDR3 sequence reads: CASSVVKGRVPEAFF. The CDR3, as DNA: TGTGCCAGCAGCGTAGTGAAGGGGAGAGTCCCTGAAGCTTTCTTT. V gene TRBV9 combines with J gene TRBJ1-1; tentative D call: TRBD1 (5 bases). From germline, CDR1 is SGDLS and CDR2 YYNGEE. V lost 0 bases and J 6 bases, leaving 15 bases between the germline ends. The CDR3 is made up of 15 amino acids.

The J gene is TRBJ1-4, the V gene TRBV27, with D unresolved. Trimming removed 5 bases from V and 8 bases from J, with 12 bases in between. CDR3 length: 13 amino acids. CDR1 and CDR2 (germline): MNHEY, SMNVEV (reference sequence). In DNA, the CDR3 is TGTGCCAGCAGTAACGTCTTGGGGGAAAAACTGTTTTTT. This translates into CASSNVLGEKLFF. Filled out from reference TRBV27 and TRBJ1-4, the complete variable domain reads EAQVTQNPRYLITVTGKKLTVTCSQNMNHEYMSWYRQDPGLGLRQIYYSMNVEVTDKGDVPEGYKVSRKEKRNFPLILESPSPNQTSLYFCASSNVLGEKLFFGSGTQLSVL.

The chain links TRBV5-5 to TRBJ2-2, with D tentatively TRBD1 (6 bases). The CDR3 runs to 18 residues. V was shortened by 4 bases and J by 2 bases, with 21 bases between the two germline ends. CDR1 SGHKS and CDR2 YYEKEE come from the germline V gene (reference sequence). The CDR3 DNA sequence: TGTGCCAGCAGCCCCTTGGACGCCGGGACACTTAACACCGGGGAGCTGTTTTTT. The encoded protein is CASSPLDAGTLNTGELFF.

The chain employs TRBV5-1 and TRBJ2-1; no firm D call. V was shortened by 0 bases and J by 7 bases, with 8 bases between the two germline ends. The CDR3 is made up of 13 amino acids. CDR1 and CDR2 from the germline V gene are SGHRS and YFSETQ. CDR3 nucleotide sequence: TGCGCCAGCAGCTTGGCCGGACCGAATGAGCAGTTCTTC. Translation gives CASSLAGPNEQFF.

This chain connects TRBV11-3 to TRBJ2-3; D is perhaps TRBD1 (7 bases). The V and J ends lost 0 bases and 6 bases respectively, with 16 bases between them. The CDR3 spans 16 residues. The germline gives CDR1 SGHNT, CDR2 YENEEA. CDR3 protein: CASSLDATGRTDTQYF. The CDR3 DNA follows: TGTGCCAGCAGCTTAGATGCGACAGGGAGGACCGATACGCAGTATTTT.

V gene TRBV27 combines with J gene TRBJ2-7, with D hard to call. CDR1 is MNHEY and CDR2 is SMNVEV in the germline V gene (reference sequence). This CDR3 has 16 amino acids. Trimming pared 1 base from V and 0 bases from J, leaving 13 bases between. The CDR3 loop is CASSLYPGKSSYEQYF. The CDR3 nucleotides are TGTGCCAGCAGTTTATACCCGGGTAAAAGCTCCTACGAGCAGTACTTC.

The chain employs TRBV21-1 and TRBJ2-7; whether TRBD1, the table's D call, matches the DNA was not checked. TRBV21-1 is noted as a pseudogene. This CDR3 spans 14 amino acids. The CDR3 here is CASSKIGQGIEQYF. The CDR3 DNA sequence: TGTGCCAGCAGCAAAATCGGGCAGGGGATCGAGCAGTACTTC.

The chain carries TRBV7-8 and TRBJ2-7; D might be TRBD1 (6 bases). V was clipped by 5 bases and J by 4 bases, with 9 bases between them. Germline V gene lookup returns CDR1 SGHVS and CDR2 FQNEAQ. This CDR3 is built from 12 residues. CDR3 in amino acids: CASSATGYEQYF. As DNA, the CDR3 is TGTGCCAGCAGCGCAACAGGGTACGAGCAGTACTTC. Full variable domain (outside the CDR3, taken from reference TRBV7-8 and TRBJ2-7): GAGVSQSPRYKVAKRGQDVALRCDPISGHVSLFWYQQALGQGPEFLTYFQNEAQLDKSGLPSDRFFAERPEGSVSTLKIQRTQQEDSAVYLCASSATGYEQYFGPGTRLTVT.

This chain joins TRBV29-1 and TRBJ2-1; 9 nucleotides align to TRBD2. Germline V gene data show CDR1 as SQVTM and CDR2 as ANQGSEA. V gave up 4 bases and J gave up 8 bases; unmatched junction bases: 12. The CDR3 runs to 15 residues. CDR3 DNA sequence: TGCAGCGTTGGAGGGTTCTGGGGACTAGCCGATGAGCAGTTCTTC. As protein: CSVGGFWGLADEQFF.

The V gene is TRBV28, the J gene TRBJ2-5, with 7 bases matching TRBD1. Matching the DNA end better, TRBJ2-7 makes the J call doubtful. The length of the CDR3 is 14 residues. The V gene's germline CDR1 is MDHEN and CDR2 SYDVKM. The DNA for the CDR3 is TGTGCCAGCACCTTGGACAGGTGGGATTACGAGCAGTACTTC. Residues: CASTLDRWDYEQYF.

The gene calls are TRBV6-6 and TRBJ1-4, with D unclear. Trimming cost V 8 bases and J 1 base, with 11 bases left between them. Germline V gene data show CDR1 as MNHNY and CDR2 as SVGAGI (reference sequence). The CDR3 is 14 amino acids. The CDR3 loop is CASRSGITNEKLFF. CDR3 sequence (DNA): TGTGCCAGCCGGTCCGGAATAACTAATGAAAAACTGTTTTTT.

The gene calls are TRBV27 and TRBJ2-7; D not resolved. The germline CDR1 and CDR2 sequences are MNHEY and SMNVEV (reference sequence). CDR3 length equals 12 residues. Deletions cut 4 bases from V and 0 bases from J, with 4 bases between. The DNA of the CDR3 is TGTGCCAGCAGTTCCATCTCCTACGAGCAGTACTTC. Translating gives CASSSISYEQYF.

The chain carries TRBV19 and TRBJ2-1; a weak D match, TRBD2 (6 bases). Germline CDR1 is LNHDA and CDR2 is SQIVND (reference sequence). V lost 7 bases and J lost 6, with 22 bases in between. This CDR3 is built from 16 residues. In DNA, the CDR3 is TGTGCCAGTAAAAGTGTCGGGGGAAGGGCGGCCAATGAGCAGTTCTTC. Protein sequence: CASKSVGGRAANEQFF.

This sequence joins TRBV28 and TRBJ1-4, with TRBD1 matching over 9 bases. CDR1 and CDR2 from the germline V gene are MDHEN and SYDVKM. Trimming cost V 0 bases and J 7 bases; bases outside gene matches: 0. The CDR3 has 14 residues. The CDR3 nucleotides read TGTGCCAGCAGTTTATGGACAGGGGGTGAAAAACTGTTTTTT. It encodes CASSLWTGGEKLFF.

This rearrangement joins TRBV2 to TRBJ1-5; the D is unclear. Trimming stripped 7 bases from V and 5 bases from J, with 21 bases between. The V gene's germline CDR1 is SNHLY and CDR2 FYNNEI. The CDR3 totals 16 residues. CDR3 amino acids: CASTLGRGYGDQPQHF. The CDR3 DNA sequence: TGTGCCAGCACCTTAGGACGGGGTTATGGGGATCAGCCCCAGCATTTT.

The V gene is TRBV27, the J gene TRBJ2-7, with 15 bases that match TRBD2. The CDR3 totals 17 residues. V shed 6 bases and J 6 bases; nucleotides not matched to a gene: 12. The germline V gene encodes CDR1 MNHEY and CDR2 SMNVEV (reference sequence). CDR3 protein: CASRFGLAGGRGGEQYF. The CDR3 nucleotides read TGTGCCAGCAGATTCGGACTAGCGGGAGGGCGTGGGGGCGAGCAGTACTTC.

The sample holds one count of this clone. The CDR3 sequence: CASSRTGEGEKLFF. The CDR3 DNA sequence: TGTGCCAGCAGCCGGACAGGGGAGGGGGAAAAACTGTTTTTT. The chain joins TRBV7-2 to TRBJ1-4; 9 nucleotides match TRBD1. This CDR3 has 14 amino acids. Looked up from germline, CDR1 is SGHTA and CDR2 is FQGNSA. The ends lost 5 bases at V and 8 bases at J; junction bases unmatched: 6. Based on the CDR3 plus reference TRBV7-2 and TRBJ1-4, the full variable domain is GAGVSQSPSNKVTEKGKDVELRCDPISGHTALYWYRQSLGQGLEFLIYFQGNSAPDKSGLPSDRFSAERTGGSVSTLTIQRTQQEDSAVYLCASSRTGEGEKLFFGSGTQLSVL.

This chain links TRBV27 with TRBJ2-3, with D possibly matching TRBD1 (6 bases). V dropped 3 bases and J dropped 0 bases, with 13 bases sitting between them. The CDR3 contains 16 residues. CDR1 MNHEY and CDR2 SMNVEV come from the germline V gene (reference sequence). CDR3 residues: CASSFRGQGSTDTQYF. The CDR3 DNA reads TGTGCCAGCAGTTTTAGGGGTCAGGGGAGCACAGATACGCAGTATTTT.

The chain couples TRBV11-1 to TRBJ2-1, with 8 bases aligning to TRBD1. Germline V lookup: CDR1 SGHAT, CDR2 FQDESV (reference sequence). CDR3 length equals 16 residues. Losses at the gene ends were 5 bases for V and 6 bases for J; bases not matched to a gene: 12. In DNA, the CDR3 is TGTGCCAGCAGCCCCAAGCAGGGGGCGCTGGGCAATGAGCAGTTCTTC. Encoded protein: CASSPKQGALGNEQFF.

The chain combines TRBV9 with TRBJ2-1; TRBD2 aligns across 8 bases. CDR1 is SGDLS and CDR2 is YYNGEE in the germline V gene. This CDR3 spans 16 amino acids. J lost 6 bases, V lost 0 bases, and 8 bases had no gene match. CDR3 sequence reads: CASSVVGAGDLNEQFF. The DNA for the CDR3 is TGTGCCAGCAGCGTAGTGGGAGCGGGAGACCTCAATGAGCAGTTCTTC.

The genes are TRBV10-3 and TRBJ2-1, with 12 nucleotides matching TRBD2. V was clipped by 6 bases and J by 0 bases; unmatched bases: 3. The CDR3 contains 16 residues. Germline V lookup: CDR1 ENHRY, CDR2 SYGVKD. CDR3: CAISRTSGTSYNEQFF. The CDR3, as DNA: TGTGCCATCAGCCGGACTAGCGGGACCTCCTACAATGAGCAGTTCTTC.

The chain joins TRBV27 to TRBJ1-1, with D tentatively TRBD1 (6 bases). The CDR3 extends over 13 amino acids. Germline V gene data show CDR1 as MNHEY and CDR2 as SMNVEV (reference sequence). V was cut by 3 bases and J by 3 bases, with 8 bases left in between. CDR3 loop: CASSFRGHTEAFF. CDR3 nucleotide sequence: TGTGCCAGCAGTTTCCGGGGGCACACTGAAGCTTTCTTT.

The rearrangement joins TRBV5-4 to TRBJ2-7, with 11 bases fitting TRBD2. Germline V gene data show CDR1 as SGHNT and CDR2 as YYREEE (reference sequence). The CDR3 covers 14 residues. J gave up 6 bases and V 4 bases, and 6 bases lay outside the gene matches. The CDR3 DNA is TGTGCCAGCAGCCGCACCGGGACTAGCGGCGAGCAGTACTTC. It specifies CASSRTGTSGEQYF.

The chain joins TRBV5-1 to TRBJ2-7, with 8 nucleotides matching TRBD2. V shed 0 bases, J shed 4 bases, and the junction held 6 bases outside the gene matches. The germline V gene has CDR1 SGHRS and CDR2 YFSETQ. CDR3 size: 15 residues. The CDR3 coding sequence is TGCGCCAGCAGCTTGGTGAGCGGGAGTTCGTACGAGCAGTACTTC. Protein sequence: CASSLVSGSSYEQYF.

J is TRBJ2-7 and V is TRBV6-1; no clear D gene. CDR3 length equals 12 residues. Germline CDR1 is MNHNS and CDR2 is SASEGT. V gave up 3 bases and J gave up 0 bases, with 3 bases separating them. The CDR3 region is CASSEGSYEQYF. The CDR3 region has the DNA TGTGCCAGCAGTGAGGGCTCCTACGAGCAGTACTTC.